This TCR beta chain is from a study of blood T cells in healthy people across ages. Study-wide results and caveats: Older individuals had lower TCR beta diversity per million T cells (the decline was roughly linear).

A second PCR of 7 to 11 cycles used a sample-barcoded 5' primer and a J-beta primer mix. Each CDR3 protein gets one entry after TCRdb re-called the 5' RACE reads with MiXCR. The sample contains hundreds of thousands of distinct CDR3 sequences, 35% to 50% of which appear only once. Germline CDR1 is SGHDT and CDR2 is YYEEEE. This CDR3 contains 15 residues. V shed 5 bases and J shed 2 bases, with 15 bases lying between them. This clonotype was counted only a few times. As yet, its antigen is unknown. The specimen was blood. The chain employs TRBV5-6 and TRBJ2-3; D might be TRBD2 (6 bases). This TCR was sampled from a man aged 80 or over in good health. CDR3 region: CASSSGLLDTDTQYF. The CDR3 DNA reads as TGTGCCAGCAGTTCGGGACTGTTGGACACAGATACGCAGTATTTT.